Listed below are T cell receptor beta chains from one sample, sequenced in a study of cytomegalovirus exposure and HLA in healthy donors. The assay was immunoSEQ multiplex PCR, and TCRdb's table has in-frame clones only and misses some. The repertoire has fewer than 200,000 clones, more than 75% of them found once; the top ten carry less than 0.3%. The sequenced material came from PBMCs. These receptors all stem from a girl under three years old in good health and CMV-seronegative. Both conserved end residues are part of each CDR3. The D gene is left open where the match is weak. Clone size is not always given. Where it is, it says once, few, many or a class for expanded clones.

>NA|TRBV4-1|once|TRBJ1-1
TGCGCCAGCAGCCCCTCAGGGGTAAGGGGCACTGAAGCTTTCTTT
CASSPSGVRGTEAFF
>TRBD2|TRBV10-3|NA|TRBJ2-7
TGTGCCATCAGTGAATCAAGCGGGGGGCTTTCCTACGAGCAGTACTTC
CAISESSGGLSYEQYF
>NA|TRBV5-5|NA|TRBJ1-6
TGTGCCAGCAGCTTGGACAGTTATTCACCCCTCCACTTT
CASSLDSYSPLHF
>NA|TRBV7-2|NA|TRBJ2-5
TGTGCCAGCAGCTTAGGGGGGGAGCGTTCAGAGACCCAGTACTTC
CASSLGGERSETQYF
>NA|TRBV21-1|NA|TRBJ1-5
TGTGCCAGCAGCAAAGCCCATGGGACAGGGCTTTATCAGCCCCAGCATTTT
CASSKAHGTGLYQPQHF
>TRBD1|TRBV4-1|NA|TRBJ1-5
TGCGCCAGCAGCCAAGTATTGGGGCAGGGGGCTTTCAATCAGCCCCAGCATTTT
CASSQVLGQGAFNQPQHF
>NA|TRBV30|NA|TRBJ1-2
TGTGCCTGGACAGGGAATAGCTATGGCTACACCTTC
CAWTGNSYGYTF
>TRBD2|TRBV10-3|NA|TRBJ2-7
TGTGCCATCAGTGATAGGGGGACTAGCGGCTACGAGCAGTACTTC
CAISDRGTSGYEQYF
>NA|TRBV6-5|NA|TRBJ1-1
TGTGCCAGCAGACCTCAGGGGAGTGAAGCTTTCTTT
CASRPQGSEAFF
>TRBD2|TRBV13|NA|TRBJ2-1
TGTGCCAGCTCGAGCGGGGGCTCCTACAATGAGCAGTTCTTC
CASSSGGSYNEQFF
>TRBD2|TRBV7-8|NA|TRBJ2-3
TGTGCCAGCAGCTTGGGACTAGACACAGATACGCAGTATTTT
CASSLGLDTDTQYF
>NA|TRBV7-3|NA|TRBJ1-6
TGTGCCAGCAGCTTAGTGGGCAATAATTCACCCCTCCACTTT
CASSLVGNNSPLHF
>TRBD1|TRBV30|NA|TRBJ1-1
TGTGCCAGAGAGGACAGGAGGGGTGAAGCTTTCTTT
CAREDRRGEAFF
>NA|TRBV10-1|NA|TRBJ2-2
TGCGCCAGCAGTGAGGCCAGGGTGTCCGGGGAGCTGTTTTTT
CASSEARVSGELFF
>TRBD2|TRBV7-6|NA|TRBJ2-1
TGTGCCAGCAGCTTGGGGCTAGCGGTGACCAGCTCCTACAATGAGCAGTTCTTC
CASSLGLAVTSSYNEQFF
>NA|TRBV27|NA|TRBJ1-2
TGTGCCAGCCGTGAGGCCAACTCTAACTATGGCTACACCTTC
CASREANSNYGYTF
>NA|TRBV6-5|NA|TRBJ2-7
TGTGCCAGCATGCGGGGTCGATCCTACGAGCAGTACTTC
CASMRGRSYEQYF
>NA|TRBV7-3|once|TRBJ2-3
TGTGCCAGCAGCTTATGGGGCCATAGCACAGATACGCAGTATTTT
CASSLWGHSTDTQYF
>NA|TRBV21-1|few|TRBJ2-1
TGTGCCAGCAGCCAAAGGGAGGGTGGGCACAATGAGCAGTTCTTC
CASSQREGGHNEQFF
>TRBD2|TRBV11-3|NA|TRBJ2-1
TGTGCCAGCAGCTTCGGACTAGCGGGAGGTCATGAGCAGTTCTTC
CASSFGLAGGHEQFF
>TRBD2|TRBV6-4|NA|TRBJ2-1
TGTGCCAGCAAGGTCGGGCTAGCGGGAGGGGAGCAGTTCTTC
CASKVGLAGGEQFF
>NA|TRBV5-3|NA|TRBJ1-5
TGTGCCAGAAGCTTGGGGGCTTCCAATCAGCCCCAGCATTTT
CARSLGASNQPQHF
>NA|TRBV30|NA|TRBJ2-5
TGTGCCTGGAGTAGAGGAGGACAAGAGACCCAGTACTTC
CAWSRGGQETQYF
>NA|TRBV4-2|NA|TRBJ2-6
TGTGCCAGCAGCCAAGATGGAGCGGTGAAGAACTTTTCTGGGGCCAACGTCCTGACTTTC
CASSQDGAVKNFSGANVLTF
>NA|TRBV5-1|NA|TRBJ1-3
TGCGCCAGCAGCTCTTCAGGGGCACCTGGAAACACCATATATTTT
CASSSSGAPGNTIYF
>TRBD1|TRBV14|NA|TRBJ1-1
TGTGCCAGCAGCCGAATGGACAGGGCGAACACTGAAGCTTTCTTT
CASSRMDRANTEAFF
>TRBD1|TRBV5-1|NA|TRBJ1-5
TGCGCCAGCAGCCCGGGACAGGACCCCCTCAATCAGCCCCAGCATTTT
CASSPGQDPLNQPQHF
>NA|TRBV27|NA|TRBJ1-1
TGTGCCAGCAGTTTATTCGGGGACACTGAAGCTTTCTTT
CASSLFGDTEAFF
>NA|TRBV9|NA|TRBJ2-2
TGTGCCAGCAGCGTGGACGTACGTAGCGAAAACACCGGGGAGCTGTTTTTT
CASSVDVRSENTGELFF
>NA|TRBV11-2|NA|TRBJ1-1
TGTGCCAGCAGCTCCCAGGGGCGTGAAGCTTTCTTT
CASSSQGREAFF
>NA|TRBV2|NA|TRBJ2-1
TGTGCCAGCAGCCCCAAGCGACTCAATGAGCAGTTCTTC
CASSPKRLNEQFF
>TRBD1|TRBV27|NA|TRBJ1-5
TGTGCCAGCAGCCCCGCGACAGGGAATAATCAGCCCCAGCATTTT
CASSPATGNNQPQHF
>NA|TRBV7-2|NA|TRBJ2-2
TGTGCCAGCAGCTATTCCGGGACTCACACCGGGGAGCTGTTTTTT
CASSYSGTHTGELFF
>NA|TRBV30|NA|TRBJ2-7
TGTGCCTGGACCGGGTCCCACGAGCAGTACTTC
CAWTGSHEQYF
>TRBD1|TRBV6-1|NA|TRBJ1-5
TGTGCCAGCAGCGGGGGGACAGGGTTTAACCAGCCCCAGCATTTT
CASSGGTGFNQPQHF
>NA|TRBV6-5|once|TRBJ2-7
TGTGCCAGCAGTTACAGGGGCTCAATCTACGAGCAGTACTTC
CASSYRGSIYEQYF
>NA|TRBV18|once|TRBJ1-1
TGTGCCAGCTCACCGGGTAGCGCGGACACTGAAGCTTTCTTT
CASSPGSADTEAFF
>TRBD1|TRBV19|NA|TRBJ2-5
TGTGCCAGTAGTATGAGTGAGGCAGGGGGCAGGGAGACCCAGTACTTC
CASSMSEAGGRETQYF
>NA|TRBV14|NA|TRBJ1-6
TGTGCCAGCAGCCAAGGACACCACGGAGGTTCACCCCTCCACTTT
CASSQGHHGGSPLHF
>NA|TRBV4-3|NA|TRBJ1-2
TGCGCCAGCAGCCAAGCCACGGGAGGGGGTTATGGCTACACCTTC
CASSQATGGGYGYTF
>TRBD1|TRBV19|NA|TRBJ2-2
TGTGCCAGTAGTAGGAACAGGGGCGGCACCGGGGAGCTGTTTTTT
CASSRNRGGTGELFF
>TRBD2|TRBV30|NA|TRBJ2-1
TGTGCCTGGTCCACTAGCGGGAGTAGGTACAATGAGCAGTTCTTC
CAWSTSGSRYNEQFF
>TRBD1|TRBV10-3|NA|TRBJ1-2
TGTGCCATCAACCCAACACCGGGACAGAACTATGGCTACACCTTC
CAINPTPGQNYGYTF
>TRBD2|TRBV6-1|NA|TRBJ2-3
TGTGCCAGCAGTGGGCTAGCGGGAGTGGGGGTGGTCACAGATACGCAGTATTTT
CASSGLAGVGVVTDTQYF
>TRBD1|TRBV7-9|NA|TRBJ2-5
TGTGCCAGCAGCTCAGGGGGTCGGGGCCTCAGGGAGGAGACCCAGTACTTC
CASSSGGRGLREETQYF
>TRBD2|TRBV5-1|NA|TRBJ2-7
TGCGCCAGCAATAACGGGACTAGCGGGAGACACGAGCAGTACTTC
CASNNGTSGRHEQYF
>TRBD2|TRBV5-1|NA|TRBJ2-3
TGCGCCAGCAGCTTGGATCGAAGGGCGGGAGGCCCAGATACGCAGTATTTT
CASSLDRRAGGPDTQYF
>TRBD2|TRBV5-4|NA|TRBJ2-2
TGTGCCAGCAGCTTAGACCCGGGGGGGATAAACACCGGGGAGCTGTTTTTT
CASSLDPGGINTGELFF
>NA|TRBV5-8|NA|TRBJ2-2
TGTGCCAGCAGGTTAAAAACTGTCGGGGAGCTGTTTTTT
CASRLKTVGELFF